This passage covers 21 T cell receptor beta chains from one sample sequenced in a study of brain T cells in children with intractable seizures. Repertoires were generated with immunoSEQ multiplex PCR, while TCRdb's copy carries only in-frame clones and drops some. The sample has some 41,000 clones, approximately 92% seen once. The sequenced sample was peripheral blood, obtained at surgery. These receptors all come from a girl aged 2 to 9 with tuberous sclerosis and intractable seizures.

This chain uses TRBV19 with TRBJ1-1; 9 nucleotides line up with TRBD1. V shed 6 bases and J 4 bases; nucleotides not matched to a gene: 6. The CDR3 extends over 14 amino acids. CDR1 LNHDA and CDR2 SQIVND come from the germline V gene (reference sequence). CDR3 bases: TGTGCCAGTAGGGCCCGGGACAGGGCCACTGAAGCTTTCTTT. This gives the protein CASRARDRATEAFF.

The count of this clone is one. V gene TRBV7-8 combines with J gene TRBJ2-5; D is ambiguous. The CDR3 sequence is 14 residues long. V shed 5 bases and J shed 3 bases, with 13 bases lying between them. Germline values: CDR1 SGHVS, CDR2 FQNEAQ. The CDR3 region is CASSPPSWKETQYF. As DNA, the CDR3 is TGTGCCAGCAGCCCTCCTTCATGGAAAGAGACCCAGTACTTC.

In DNA form, the CDR3 reads TGTGCCAGCAGCTTTCGTAGCGGAATCACAGATACGCAGTATTTT. Translated, it gives CASSFRSGITDTQYF. The chain is built from TRBV7-2 and TRBJ2-3, with D tentatively TRBD2 (6 bases). The CDR3 sequence is 15 residues long. The V gene lost 3 bases and the J gene lost 2 bases, with 12 bases spanning the gap. Germline V gene lookup returns CDR1 SGHTA and CDR2 FQGNSA.

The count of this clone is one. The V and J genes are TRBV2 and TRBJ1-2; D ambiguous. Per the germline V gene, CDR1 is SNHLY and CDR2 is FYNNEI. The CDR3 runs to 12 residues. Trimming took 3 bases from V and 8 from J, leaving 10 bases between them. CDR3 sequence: CASSDEAGGYTF. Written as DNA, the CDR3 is TGTGCCAGCAGTGACGAAGCCGGCGGCTACACCTTC. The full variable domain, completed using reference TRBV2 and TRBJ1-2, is EPEVTQTPSHQVTQMGQEVILRCVPISNHLYFYWYRQILGQKVEFLVSFYNNEISEKSEIFDDQFSVERPDGSNFTLKIRSTKLEDSAMYFCASSDEAGGYTFGSGTRLTVV.

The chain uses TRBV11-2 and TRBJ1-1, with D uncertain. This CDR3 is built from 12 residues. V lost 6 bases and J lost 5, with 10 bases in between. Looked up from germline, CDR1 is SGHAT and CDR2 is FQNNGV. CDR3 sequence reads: CASRLGDTEAFF. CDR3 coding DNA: TGTGCCAGCAGGCTCGGGGATACTGAAGCTTTCTTT.

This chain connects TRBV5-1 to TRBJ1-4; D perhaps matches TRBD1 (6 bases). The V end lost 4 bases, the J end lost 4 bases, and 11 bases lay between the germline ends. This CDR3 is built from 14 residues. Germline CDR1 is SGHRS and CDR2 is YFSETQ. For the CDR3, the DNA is TGCGCCAGCAGCGGGGGACAAGATAATGAAAAACTGTTTTTT. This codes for CASSGGQDNEKLFF.

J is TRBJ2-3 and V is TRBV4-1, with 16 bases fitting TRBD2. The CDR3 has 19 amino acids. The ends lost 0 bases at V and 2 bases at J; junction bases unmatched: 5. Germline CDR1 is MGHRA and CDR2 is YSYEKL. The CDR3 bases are TGCGCCAGCAGCCAAGAGAGAGGGACTAGCGGGGGGGACACAGATACGCAGTATTTT. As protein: CASSQERGTSGGDTDTQYF.

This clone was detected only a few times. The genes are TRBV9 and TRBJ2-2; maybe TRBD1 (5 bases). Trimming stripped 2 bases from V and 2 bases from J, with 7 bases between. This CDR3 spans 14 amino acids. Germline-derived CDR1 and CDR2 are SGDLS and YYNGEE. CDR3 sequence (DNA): TGTGCCAGCAGCGTGGGGCTAAACACCGGGGAGCTGTTTTTT. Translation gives CASSVGLNTGELFF.

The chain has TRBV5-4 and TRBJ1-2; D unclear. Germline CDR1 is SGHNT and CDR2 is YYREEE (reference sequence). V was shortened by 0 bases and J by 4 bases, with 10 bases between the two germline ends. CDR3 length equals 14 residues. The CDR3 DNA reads TGTGCCAGCAGCTTGGCTGGGGTCCCCTATGGCTACACCTTC. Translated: CASSLAGVPYGYTF.

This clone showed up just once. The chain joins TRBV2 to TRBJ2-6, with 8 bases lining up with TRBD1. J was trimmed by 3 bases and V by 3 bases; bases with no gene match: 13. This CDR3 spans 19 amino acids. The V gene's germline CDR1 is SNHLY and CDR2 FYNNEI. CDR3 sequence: CASSDRLQGAKYGANVLTF. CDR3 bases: TGTGCCAGCAGTGATCGGCTCCAGGGGGCGAAGTATGGGGCCAACGTCCTGACTTTC.

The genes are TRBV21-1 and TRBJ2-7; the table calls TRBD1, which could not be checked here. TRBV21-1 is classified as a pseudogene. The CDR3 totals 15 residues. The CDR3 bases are TGTGCCAGCAGCAAAGGACAGCAACAATTCTACGAGCAGTACTTC. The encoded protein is CASSKGQQQFYEQYF.

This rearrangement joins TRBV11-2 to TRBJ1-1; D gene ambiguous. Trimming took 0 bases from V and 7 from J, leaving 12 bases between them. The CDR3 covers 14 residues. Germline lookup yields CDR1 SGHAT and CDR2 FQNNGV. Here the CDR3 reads CASSLDRASYEAFF. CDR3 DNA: TGTGCCAGCAGCTTAGATCGTGCGAGTTATGAAGCTTTCTTT.

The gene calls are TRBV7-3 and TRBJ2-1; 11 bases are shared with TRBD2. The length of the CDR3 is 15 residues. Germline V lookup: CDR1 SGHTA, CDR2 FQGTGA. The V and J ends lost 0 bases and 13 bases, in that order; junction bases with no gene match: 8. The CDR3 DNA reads TGTGCCAGCAGCTTAACCGGTTCACTAGCGGGGGTTCAGTTCTTC. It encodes CASSLTGSLAGVQFF.

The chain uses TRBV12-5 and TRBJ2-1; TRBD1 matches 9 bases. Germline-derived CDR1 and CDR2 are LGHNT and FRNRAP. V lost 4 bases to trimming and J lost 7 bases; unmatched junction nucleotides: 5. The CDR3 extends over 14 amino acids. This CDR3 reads CASGSGTGSNEQFF. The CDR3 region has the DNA TGTGCTAGTGGTTCCGGGACAGGGTCAAATGAGCAGTTCTTC.

The CDR3 sequence: CASRPGGDTEAFF. In DNA, the CDR3 is TGTGCCAGCAGGCCAGGGGGTGACACTGAAGCTTTCTTT. This rearrangement joins TRBV7-9 to TRBJ1-1; 7 nucleotides agree with TRBD1. The germline V gene encodes CDR1 SEHNR and CDR2 FQNEAQ (reference sequence). This CDR3 has 13 amino acids. V gave up 6 bases and J gave up 3 bases; unmatched junction bases: 4.

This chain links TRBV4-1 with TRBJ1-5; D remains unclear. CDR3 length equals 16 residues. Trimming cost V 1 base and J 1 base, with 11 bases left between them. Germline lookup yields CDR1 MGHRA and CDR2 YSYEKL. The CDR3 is CASSQVESGSNQPQHF. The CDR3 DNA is TGCGCCAGCAGCCAAGTGGAATCGGGCAGCAATCAGCCCCAGCATTTT.

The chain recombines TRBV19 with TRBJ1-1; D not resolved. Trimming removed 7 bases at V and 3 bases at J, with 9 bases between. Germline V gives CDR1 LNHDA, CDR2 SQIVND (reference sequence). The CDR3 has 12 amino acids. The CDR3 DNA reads TGTGCCAGTAATGACTCCTACACTGAAGCTTTCTTT. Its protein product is CASNDSYTEAFF. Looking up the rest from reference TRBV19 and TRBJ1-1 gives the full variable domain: DGGITQSPKYLFRKEGQNVTLSCEQNLNHDAMYWYRQDPGQGLRLIYYSQIVNDFQKGDIAEGYSVSREKKESFPLTVTSAQKNPTAFYLCASNDSYTEAFFGQGTRLTVV.

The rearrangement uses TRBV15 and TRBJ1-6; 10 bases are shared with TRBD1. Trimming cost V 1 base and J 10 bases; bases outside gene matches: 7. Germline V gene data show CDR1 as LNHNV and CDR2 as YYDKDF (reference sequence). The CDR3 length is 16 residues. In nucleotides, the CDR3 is TGTGCCACCAGCAGAGTTCAAGGACAGGGGGACTCACCCCTCCACTTT. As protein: CATSRVQGQGDSPLHF.

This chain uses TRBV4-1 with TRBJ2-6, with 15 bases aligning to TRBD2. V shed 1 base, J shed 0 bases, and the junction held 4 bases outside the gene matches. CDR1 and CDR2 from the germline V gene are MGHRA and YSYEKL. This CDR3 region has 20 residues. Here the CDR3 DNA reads TGCGCCAGCAGCCAAGGGGGACTAGCGGGGGGTCCCTCTGGGGCCAACGTCCTGACTTTC. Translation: CASSQGGLAGGPSGANVLTF.

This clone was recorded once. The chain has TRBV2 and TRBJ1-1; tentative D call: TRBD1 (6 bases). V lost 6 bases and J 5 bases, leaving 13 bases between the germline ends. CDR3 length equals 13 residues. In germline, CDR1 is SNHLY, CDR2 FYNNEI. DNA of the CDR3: TGTGCCAGCAGCCACAGGGTAAGGACTGAAGCTTTCTTT. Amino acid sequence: CASSHRVRTEAFF.

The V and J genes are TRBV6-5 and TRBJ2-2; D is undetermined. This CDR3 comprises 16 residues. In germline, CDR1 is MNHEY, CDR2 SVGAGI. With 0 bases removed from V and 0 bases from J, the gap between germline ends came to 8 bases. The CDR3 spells CASSYSRRSNTGELFF. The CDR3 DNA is TGTGCCAGCAGTTACTCGCGGCGTTCGAACACCGGGGAGCTGTTTTTT.